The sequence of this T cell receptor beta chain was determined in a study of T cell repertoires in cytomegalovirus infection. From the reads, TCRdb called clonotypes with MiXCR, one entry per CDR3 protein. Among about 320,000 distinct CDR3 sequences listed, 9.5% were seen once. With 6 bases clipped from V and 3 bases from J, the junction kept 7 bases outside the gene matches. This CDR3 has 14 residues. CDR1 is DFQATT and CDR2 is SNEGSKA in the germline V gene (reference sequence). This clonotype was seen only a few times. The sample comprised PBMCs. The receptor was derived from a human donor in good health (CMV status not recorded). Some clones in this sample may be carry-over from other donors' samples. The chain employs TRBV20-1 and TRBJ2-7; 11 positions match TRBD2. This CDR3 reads CSAILGTSGYEQYF. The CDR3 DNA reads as TGCAGTGCCATCCTAGGGACTAGCGGCTACGAGCAGTACTTC.